Below, 5 T cell receptor beta chains from the same sample are listed, as sequenced in a study of blood T cell repertoires in COVID-19. Data came from immunoSEQ multiplex PCR; TCRdb stores just in-frame clones and leaves some out. Altogether approximately 280,000 clones are present, nearly 90% being singletons, with the ten largest covering about 1.7%. Specimen: PBMCs or T cells enriched from blood (not recorded which). The receptors shown here come from a woman younger than 35 with acute COVID-19.

Note on this clone: The sample holds other DNA sequences that translate to the same CDR3. J is TRBJ1-1 and V is TRBV7-2, with D possibly being TRBD1 (6 bases). This CDR3 region has 13 residues. Per the germline V gene, CDR1 is SGHTA and CDR2 is FQGNSA. Trimming pared 4 bases from V and 2 bases from J, leaving 8 bases between. CDR3 DNA: TGTGCCAGCAGCTGGACAGAAAACACTGAAGCTTTCTTT. Amino acid sequence: CASSWTENTEAFF. The entire variable domain, with the rest obtained from reference TRBV7-2 and TRBJ1-1, is as follows: GAGVSQSPSNKVTEKGKDVELRCDPISGHTALYWYRQSLGQGLEFLIYFQGNSAPDKSGLPSDRFSAERTGGSVSTLTIQRTQQEDSAVYLCASSWTENTEAFFGQGTRLTVV.

V gene TRBV27 combines with J gene TRBJ2-7; 9 bases agree with TRBD2. The V gene's germline CDR1 is MNHEY and CDR2 SMNVEV (reference sequence). The CDR3 loop spans 16 amino acids. After removal of 5 bases from V and 3 bases from J, the junction contained 11 bases not matched to a gene. Here the CDR3 reads CASSPKQGLALYEQYF. The DNA for the CDR3 is TGTGCCAGCAGTCCCAAACAGGGACTAGCCCTCTACGAGCAGTACTTC.

The chain couples TRBV19 to TRBJ2-7; TRBD2 aligns across 9 bases. CDR3 length: 16 residues. Germline V CDR1 and CDR2: LNHDA, SQIVND (reference sequence). V trimming: 1 base; J trimming: 3 bases; junction bases outside the gene matches: 7. CDR3 coding DNA: TGTGCCAGTAGTATAGCTGGGGGACTAGCCTTCTACGAGCAGTACTTC. Amino acid sequence: CASSIAGGLAFYEQYF. Complete variable domain (other parts from reference TRBV19 and TRBJ2-7): DGGITQSPKYLFRKEGQNVTLSCEQNLNHDAMYWYRQDPGQGLRLIYYSQIVNDFQKGDIAEGYSVSREKKESFPLTVTSAQKNPTAFYLCASSIAGGLAFYEQYFGPGTRLTVT.

This clone was seen just once. J is TRBJ1-2 and V is TRBV5-4, with a tentative D call TRBD1 (6 bases). Trimming removed 4 bases from V and 1 base from J, with 11 bases in between. The length of the CDR3 is 14 residues. Germline V gene sequence: CDR1 SGHNT, CDR2 YYREEE (reference sequence). CDR3 nucleotide sequence: TGTGCCAGCAGCCCGGGACAAATTAACTATGGCTACACCTTC. Translated: CASSPGQINYGYTF.

The V gene is TRBV19, the J gene TRBJ1-1; TRBD1 agrees at 8 bases. The junction had 7 bases not matched to a gene; V was cut back by 6 bases and J by 4 bases. Germline values: CDR1 LNHDA, CDR2 SQIVND (reference sequence). This CDR3 comprises 14 residues. The CDR3 reads CASSPDRESTEAFF. CDR3 nucleotides: TGTGCCAGTAGCCCGGACAGGGAAAGCACTGAAGCTTTCTTT.